The source of this T cell receptor beta chain is a study of prognosis after radiotherapy for stage I lung cancer. Whole-study context: Whereas 11 to 12 patients had adenocarcinoma, squamous cell carcinoma was the tumor in six to eight. SBRT was given in 3 to 5 fractions at a biologically effective dose of at least 100 Gy as radiotherapy. Study-wide results and caveats: Patients who had metastases reportedly showed TRBV and TRBJ gene usage that varied from that of patients who did not.

Points on this clonotype: The antigen is not known. This likely came from a read error, as a far larger clone is one base away.

From genomic DNA, TCR beta CDR3 was amplified by two-round multiplex PCR. Amplification in first-round PCR relied on primers specific to each TRBV and TRBJ gene. TCRdb re-called the multiplex PCR reads with MiXCR, one entry per CDR3 protein. The repertoire holds some 60,000 distinct CDR3 sequences, with 26% as singletons. The sample was PBMCs, taken before or after stereotactic body radiation therapy (not recorded which). The sequence was obtained from a donor aged 50 or older with non-small cell lung cancer.

CDR3 coding DNA: TGTACCAGCAGTTACACAGGGGGGACTGAAGCTTTCTTT. Translation gives CTSSYTGGTEAFF. This chain links TRBV6-8 with TRBJ1-1; 8 positions agree with TRBD1. CDR3 length equals 13 residues. Germline loops: CDR1 MNHGY, CDR2 SAAAGT.